These 20 T cell receptor beta chains were all obtained from the same sample, sequenced in a study of cytomegalovirus exposure and HLA in healthy donors. Data came from immunoSEQ multiplex PCR; TCRdb stores just in-frame clones and leaves some out. The profile covers approximately 150,000 clones, with more than 85% appearing a single time and about 0.65% taken by the ten largest. The source material was PBMCs. These receptors were taken from a man aged 18 to 35 in good health and CMV-seronegative.

This chain joins TRBV9 and TRBJ2-2; 8 bases align to TRBD1. The CDR3 is 15 amino acids. V was pared by 1 base and J by 4 bases, with 3 bases of the junction left unmatched. Germline CDR1 and CDR2: SGDLS and YYNGEE. The chain's CDR3 is CASSVRGTGTGELFF. DNA of the CDR3: TGTGCCAGCAGCGTAAGGGGGACAGGCACCGGGGAGCTGTTTTTT.

The rearrangement links TRBV7-6 to TRBJ2-3; 10 bases map to TRBD1. Germline CDR1 is SGHVS and CDR2 is FNYEAQ. J lost 2 bases, V lost 5 bases, and 10 bases had no gene match. The CDR3 is 17 amino acids. The CDR3 DNA is TGTGCCAGCAGCCTTGGGACAGGGGATTGGGCCACAGATACGCAGTATTTT. Protein sequence: CASSLGTGDWATDTQYF. The full variable domain, with the rest looked up from reference TRBV7-6 and TRBJ2-3, is GAGVSQSPRYKVTKRGQDVALRCDPISGHVSLYWYRQALGQGPEFLTYFNYEAQQDKSGLPNDRFSAERPEGSISTLTIQRTEQRDSAMYRCASSLGTGDWATDTQYFGPGTRLTVL.

The chain joins TRBV30 to TRBJ2-6, with a weak D call TRBD1 (5 bases). CDR1 GTSNPN and CDR2 SVGIG come from the germline V gene (reference sequence). The V and J ends lost 6 bases and 1 base respectively, with 10 bases between them. This CDR3 has 14 amino acids. The CDR3 coding sequence is TGTGCCTGTGACAGAGGTTCTGGGGCCAACGTCCTGACTTTC. It translates to CACDRGSGANVLTF.

The chain is built from TRBV5-1 and TRBJ1-2; TRBD1 aligns across 9 bases. Germline trimming cut 3 bases from V and 4 bases from J; bases unmatched to any gene: 7. The length of the CDR3 is 15 residues. Germline CDR1 reads SGHRS; CDR2 reads YFSETQ. The CDR3 coding sequence is TGCGCCAGCAGCTCAGGAGAGACAGGGGGCTATGGCTACACCTTC. This gives the protein CASSSGETGGYGYTF.

The chain is built from TRBV4-3 and TRBJ1-1, with D uncertain. Germline assignment: CDR1 LGHNA and CDR2 YSLEER. This CDR3 comprises 16 residues. Between the trimmed V and J ends, which lost 2 bases and 6 bases, there was a span of 19 bases. The CDR3: CASSQSQSQVYPEAFF. CDR3 DNA sequence: TGCGCCAGCAGCCAATCTCAGTCGCAGGTCTATCCTGAAGCTTTCTTT.

The gene calls are TRBV19 and TRBJ1-4; 7 positions agree with TRBD1. The CDR3 contains 14 residues. Losses at the gene ends were 5 bases for V and 8 bases for J; bases not matched to a gene: 8. CDR1 and CDR2 (germline): LNHDA, SQIVND (reference sequence). The CDR3 sequence is CASSSQGPGEKLFF. The CDR3 region has the DNA TGTGCCAGTAGTTCACAGGGGCCAGGGGAAAAACTGTTTTTT.

Turning to this clone: This clone may be a read error of a much larger clone one base away. The identical CDR3 is also encoded by other nucleotide sequences in the sample. The chain joins TRBV6-4 to TRBJ2-3; TRBD2 aligns across 10 bases. CDR3 length equals 15 residues. Germline lookup yields CDR1 MRHNA and CDR2 SNTAGT. With 4 bases clipped from V and 0 bases from J, the junction kept 1 base outside the gene matches. CDR3: CASSVTSGSTDTQYF. The CDR3, as DNA: TGTGCCAGCAGTGTGACTAGCGGGAGCACAGATACGCAGTATTTT.

The chain combines TRBV7-9 with TRBJ2-2; 7 bases are shared with TRBD1. The ends lost 2 bases at V and 4 bases at J; junction bases unmatched: 7. The germline V gene has CDR1 SEHNR and CDR2 FQNEAQ (reference sequence). The CDR3 consists of 16 residues. The CDR3 DNA follows: TGTGCCAGCAGCTTACAAAGGGGGCGTGTCACCGGGGAGCTGTTTTTT. Translation: CASSLQRGRVTGELFF.

The genes are TRBV7-3 and TRBJ1-1, with 10 bases fitting TRBD1. Trimming cost V 3 bases and J 1 base; bases outside gene matches: 11. Germline values: CDR1 SGHTA, CDR2 FQGTGA. CDR3 length: 18 residues. CDR3 DNA sequence: TGTGCCAGCAGCTTGGAATCGACAGGGGGCGAGGAGAACACTGAAGCTTTCTTT. This sequence encodes CASSLESTGGEENTEAFF.

V gene TRBV6-5 combines with J gene TRBJ2-1; tentatively, D is TRBD2 (5 bases). V lost 5 bases, J lost 8 bases, and 10 bases lay in between. The V gene's germline CDR1 is MNHEY and CDR2 SVGAGI. The CDR3 contains 12 residues. The CDR3, as DNA: TGTGCCAGCAGTCCACTAGGGTATGAGCAGTTCTTC. Translated: CASSPLGYEQFF.

This chain links TRBV5-1 with TRBJ2-5; 11 positions agree with TRBD2. J was trimmed by 3 bases and V by 4 bases; bases with no gene match: 5. CDR1 and CDR2 from the germline V gene are SGHRS and YFSETQ. CDR3 length: 15 amino acids. The CDR3 loop is CASSGLTSGKETQYF. The CDR3 bases are TGCGCCAGCAGCGGCCTGACTAGCGGGAAAGAGACCCAGTACTTC.

The chain links TRBV18 to TRBJ1-5; the match to TRBD1 covers 9 bases. This CDR3 has 15 residues. V lost 0 bases to trimming and J lost 6 bases; unmatched junction nucleotides: 3. Germline values: CDR1 KGHSH, CDR2 LQKENI. The CDR3 DNA follows: TGTGCCAGCTCACCACCGGGACAGGGTGGTCAGCCCCAGCATTTT. It translates to CASSPPGQGGQPQHF.

The chain couples TRBV9 to TRBJ2-3, with TRBD2 matching over 9 bases. This CDR3 is built from 16 residues. V gave up 0 bases and J gave up 3 bases; unmatched junction bases: 5. Germline CDR1 reads SGDLS; CDR2 reads YYNGEE. In DNA form, the CDR3 reads TGTGCCAGCAGCGTAGCTAGCCTAGCGGGGACAGATACGCAGTATTTT. Translating gives CASSVASLAGTDTQYF.

The chain joins TRBV18 to TRBJ2-3; D call uncertain. The V gene lost 3 bases and the J gene lost 0 bases, with 10 bases spanning the gap. Germline values: CDR1 KGHSH, CDR2 LQKENI. The CDR3 covers 15 residues. The CDR3: CASSPQPASTDTQYF. DNA for the CDR3: TGTGCCAGCTCACCCCAACCAGCGAGCACAGATACGCAGTATTTT. The whole variable domain, filled in from reference TRBV18 and TRBJ2-3, reads NAGVMQNPRHLVRRRGQEARLRCSPMKGHSHVYWYRQLPEEGLKFMVYLQKENIIDESGMPKERFSAEFPKEGPSILRIQQVVRGDSAAYFCASSPQPASTDTQYFGPGTRLTVL.

The table lists this clone with a count of one. The chain links TRBV27 to TRBJ1-2; D is perhaps TRBD1 (6 bases). The CDR3 sequence is 13 residues long. Germline assignment: CDR1 MNHEY and CDR2 SMNVEV (reference sequence). V lost 4 bases, J lost 5 bases, and 11 bases lay in between. In DNA, the CDR3 is TGTGCCAGCAGTTGGGACACCCGTTATGGCTACACCTTC. This codes for CASSWDTRYGYTF.

This rearrangement joins TRBV11-3 to TRBJ2-2; 7 bases line up with TRBD1. CDR1 is SGHNT, CDR2 YENEEA, per germline. The V segment lost 3 bases and the J segment 3 bases; nucleotides outside the gene matches: 4. This CDR3 spans 15 amino acids. DNA for the CDR3: TGTGCCAGCAGCTTGCGGACAGGATACACCGGGGAGCTGTTTTTT. Protein product: CASSLRTGYTGELFF. Using reference TRBV11-3 and TRBJ2-2 for the parts outside the CDR3, the full variable domain is EAGVVQSPRYKIIEKKQPVAFWCNPISGHNTLYWYLQNLGQGPELLIRYENEEAVDDSQLPKDRFSAERLKGVDSTLKIQPAELGDSAVYLCASSLRTGYTGELFFGEGSRLTVL.

This chain connects TRBV19 to TRBJ1-5; D is unclear. This CDR3 is 14 amino acids long. Trimming left V 3 bases short and J 5 bases short, with 11 bases between. The germline V gene encodes CDR1 LNHDA and CDR2 SQIVND (reference sequence). CDR3 residues: CASSIPGAYQPQHF. For the CDR3, the DNA is TGTGCCAGTAGTATTCCGGGAGCCTATCAGCCCCAGCATTTT.

CDR3 DNA sequence: TGTGCCAGCGGAAAGGGGGAGAAGGATGGCTACACCTTC. It specifies CASGKGEKDGYTF. J is TRBJ1-2 and V is TRBV7-3, with D possibly being TRBD1 (6 bases). The CDR3 has 13 amino acids. V lost 8 bases to trimming and J lost 6 bases, with 16 bases between them. From germline, CDR1 is SGHTA and CDR2 FQGTGA.

In DNA form, the CDR3 reads TGTGCCTGGATGATTGGGACTAGCGGGAGTCTGGTAGAACCCGGGGAGCTGTTTTTT. Its protein is CAWMIGTSGSLVEPGELFF. The genes are TRBV30 and TRBJ2-2; 14 bases agree with TRBD2. The V gene's germline CDR1 is GTSNPN and CDR2 SVGIG (reference sequence). The CDR3 length is 19 residues. V dropped 4 bases and J dropped 6; count of bases not matched to a gene: 16.

The J gene is TRBJ2-2, the V gene TRBV4-1, with 7 bases identical to TRBD2. Trimming cost V 4 bases and J 0 bases; bases outside gene matches: 11. Per germline, CDR1 MGHRA and CDR2 YSYEKL. The CDR3 is 18 residues long. This chain's CDR3 is CASSPARDYRTNTGELFF. The CDR3 DNA is TGCGCCAGCAGCCCGGCTCGGGACTACCGAACGAACACCGGGGAGCTGTTTTTT.